The TCR beta chain described here comes from a study of cytomegalovirus exposure and HLA in healthy donors. Study at large: Early on, a data release was issued that held approximately 92 million unique TCRs from HLA-typed donors. Study-wide findings and caveats: CMV antigen specificity of a few CMV-associated chains was confirmed in vitro. Later, an analysis found that common viral pathogens appeared to be linked with several of the most significant clusters.

This CDR3 has 20 amino acids. All the people who gave samples were healthy bone marrow donors. Both 60 Vbeta primers and 13 Jbeta primers went into the PCR. TCRdb keeps only in-frame clones here, not all; method: immunoSEQ multiplex PCR. Seen here are 130,000 to 150,000 clones, less than 90% observed once, and the top ten hold over 2%. Remarks on this clone: No antigen is known for it.

The sequenced sample consisted of PBMCs. The chain recombines TRBV21-1 with TRBJ2-7; the table gives TRBD1 as D, unverified against the DNA. TRBV21-1 is flagged as a pseudogene. The receptor comes from a boy between 2 and 10 years old in good health and CMV-seronegative. The CDR3 DNA sequence: TGTGCCAGCATCTCTTGGTGGGGCGACTTCCGGGACAGGCCATCCTACGAGCAGTACTTC. Its translation: CASISWWGDFRDRPSYEQYF.